These T cell receptor beta chains were read from a single sample in a study of identical twins. TCRdb re-derived calls from the 5' RACE reads in MiXCR, one entry per CDR3 protein. The sample has about 190,000 distinct CDR3 sequences, roughly 15% seen once. This sample was also put to use in a study of T cells expressing NK-cell markers.

Sequenced material: CD8+ T cells sorted from blood. The receptors come from a young woman in good health. Both conserved end residues are part of each CDR3. The D gene is left open where the match is weak. Only part of the rows carry a size: once, few, many, or a class if the clone is expanded.

abundance,d_gene,v_gene,j_gene,CDR3aa,CDR3nt
.,TRBD2,TRBV5-5,TRBJ2-1,CASSLVFTSGYNEQFF,TGTGCCAGCAGCTTGGTGTTCACTAGCGGATACAATGAGCAGTTCTTC
.,.,TRBV12-3/TRBV12-4,TRBJ1-1,CASSSQGNGVTEAFF,TGTGCCAGCAGTTCCCAGGGGAACGGAGTCACTGAAGCTTTCTTT
.,.,TRBV19,TRBJ2-7,CASSIGGTNYEQYF,TGTGCCAGTAGTATCGGAGGGACAAATTACGAGCAGTACTTC
few,TRBD2,TRBV7-9,TRBJ2-1,CASSFTSGGDSEQFF,TGTGCCAGCAGCTTTACCAGCGGGGGGGACAGTGAGCAGTTCTTC
few,TRBD2,TRBV29-1,TRBJ2-1,CSVPGLNNEQFF,TGCAGCGTTCCGGGACTAAACAATGAGCAGTTCTTC
.,.,TRBV18,TRBJ2-3,CASSPATDTQYF,TGTGCCAGCTCACCAGCCACAGATACGCAGTATTTT
few,.,TRBV30,TRBJ1-6,CAVLWGPNSPLHF,TGTGCCGTCCTATGGGGGCCTAATTCACCCCTCCACTTT
few,.,TRBV12-3/TRBV12-4,TRBJ1-2,CAIRGGYGYTF,TGTGCCATCCGTGGAGGGTATGGCTACACCTTC
.,.,TRBV20-1,TRBJ2-7,CSANPPLANEQYF,TGCAGTGCTAACCCGCCGCTAGCAAACGAGCAGTACTTC
.,.,TRBV9,TRBJ2-7,CASSAGVRGTSYEQYF,TGTGCCAGCAGCGCCGGAGTAAGGGGGACCTCCTACGAGCAGTACTTC
.,TRBD1,TRBV7-9,TRBJ2-7,CASSASTGTGVYEQYF,TGTGCCAGCAGCGCGTCTACCGGGACAGGGGTCTACGAGCAGTACTTC
many,.,TRBV12-3/TRBV12-4,TRBJ2-3,CASSLAGEADTQYF,TGTGCCAGCAGTTTAGCGGGGGAGGCAGATACGCAGTATTTT
.,TRBD2,TRBV7-9,TRBJ2-3,CASSQRGGRDTDTQYF,TGTGCCAGCAGCCAGCGGGGGGGCAGAGACACAGATACGCAGTATTTT
.,.,TRBV29-1,TRBJ2-1,CSVGGTMNEQFF,TGCAGCGTGGGGGGGACAATGAATGAGCAGTTCTTC
many,.,TRBV4-3,TRBJ2-7,CASSPGRGYEQYF,TGCGCCAGCAGCCCGGGACGCGGCTACGAGCAGTACTTC
few,.,TRBV11-1,TRBJ2-1,CASSLEYDSGLSYNEQFF,TGTGCCAGCAGCTTAGAGTATGACTCAGGGCTGTCCTACAATGAGCAGTTCTTC